These 32 T cell receptor beta chains came from one sample sequenced in a study of CD8+CD57+ T cells in acquired aplastic anemia. Genomic DNA, serving as template, underwent TCR beta VDJ and CDR3 profiling. TCRdb independently ran MiXCR on the reads; one entry per CDR3 protein. Of over 200,000 distinct CDR3 sequences detected, under 65% appear once; the ten largest clones hold 29%. Sequencing input: sorted CD4+, CD8+, or CD8+CD57+ T cells (not recorded which) from PBMCs. These receptors were collected from a human donor in good health.

The chain links TRBV7-2 to TRBJ2-7; tentative D call: TRBD1 (6 bases). This CDR3 comprises 15 residues. The germline V gene has CDR1 SGHTA and CDR2 FQGNSA. Trimming left V 5 bases short and J 0 bases short, with 14 bases between. The CDR3 sequence is CASSSRDKFSYEQYF. CDR3 DNA: TGTGCCAGCAGCAGCCGGGACAAATTCTCCTACGAGCAGTACTTC.

This clonotype appeared many times. The chain recombines TRBV11-3 with TRBJ2-3; D remains ambiguous. CDR3 size: 15 residues. V was trimmed by 5 bases and J by 3 bases, leaving 15 bases between them. From germline, CDR1 is SGHNT and CDR2 YENEEA. The CDR3 DNA reads TGTGCCAGCAGCCCCAGCGTAGGCCTAACAGATACGCAGTATTTT. Translating it yields CASSPSVGLTDTQYF.

V usage is TRBV2 and J usage is TRBJ1-1; D is possibly TRBD1 (6 bases). Germline CDR1 reads SNHLY; CDR2 reads FYNNEI. The CDR3 loop spans 14 amino acids. V was trimmed by 3 bases and J by 1 base, leaving 9 bases between them. The chain's CDR3 is CASSEGDTNTEAFF. CDR3 in DNA: TGTGCCAGCAGTGAGGGGGACACGAACACTGAAGCTTTCTTT.

This clonotype was counted ten times or more. The chain recombines TRBV11-2 with TRBJ2-2, with D hard to call. Germline V CDR1 and CDR2: SGHAT, FQNNGV. The CDR3 has 15 residues. V gave up 5 bases and J gave up 2 bases, with 12 bases separating them. The CDR3 reads CASSPPRSNTGELFF. CDR3 DNA sequence: TGTGCCAGCAGCCCACCAAGGAGTAACACCGGGGAGCTGTTTTTT.

This clonotype was picked up many times. V is TRBV19 and J is TRBJ1-1, with unresolved D. This CDR3 comprises 11 residues. V lost 7 bases to trimming and J lost 12 bases, with 15 bases between them. Germline CDR1 is LNHDA and CDR2 is SQIVND (reference sequence). This CDR3 is CASTWRIGTFF. The CDR3, as DNA: TGTGCCAGTACATGGCGGATCGGAACTTTCTTT.

This clonotype has only a few counts. V gene TRBV20-1 combines with J gene TRBJ2-7, with D uncertain. CDR1 is DFQATT, CDR2 SNEGSKA, per germline (reference sequence). V was clipped by 3 bases and J by 4 bases, with 13 bases between them. The length of the CDR3 is 13 residues. In DNA form, the CDR3 reads TGCAGTGCTAGTAGAAGGGATCCGTACGAGCAGTACTTC. This translates into CSASRRDPYEQYF.

The genes are TRBV19 and TRBJ1-6, with TRBD1 matching over 9 bases. V trimming: 9 bases; J trimming: 12 bases; junction bases outside the gene matches: 3. CDR1 and CDR2 (germline): LNHDA, SQIVND (reference sequence). This CDR3 spans 11 amino acids. CDR3 in DNA: TGTGCCAGCCAGGACAGGGGACCCCTCCACTTT. Its translation is CASQDRGPLHF.

The chain links TRBV7-2 to TRBJ1-1; possibly TRBD1 for D (6 bases). The CDR3 spans 13 residues. Deletions cut 6 bases from V and 8 bases from J, with 16 bases between. Looked up from germline, CDR1 is SGHTA and CDR2 is FQGNSA. The DNA of the CDR3 is TGTGCCAGCAGTTTCGGGGGGGCGCCGGAAGCTTTCTTT. Amino acids: CASSFGGAPEAFF.

This clonotype was recorded many times. The chain recombines TRBV5-8 with TRBJ1-2; TRBD1 matches 7 bases. Germline CDR1 reads SGHTS; CDR2 reads YDEGEE. V shed 4 bases and J 8 bases; nucleotides not matched to a gene: 8. The CDR3 is 13 residues long. The CDR3 spells CASSNRGWDGYTF. Here the CDR3 DNA reads TGTGCCAGCAGCAACAGGGGATGGGACGGCTACACCTTC.

The CDR3 loop is CASSPAGTGDTEAFF. Here the CDR3 DNA reads TGTGCCAGCAGCCCCGCCGGGACGGGGGACACTGAAGCTTTCTTT. This chain links TRBV7-2 with TRBJ1-1; maybe TRBD1 (5 bases). V lost 5 bases and J 3 bases, leaving 16 bases between the germline ends. The V gene's germline CDR1 is SGHTA and CDR2 FQGNSA. CDR3 length: 15 amino acids.

This clonotype was recorded once. V gene TRBV7-2 combines with J gene TRBJ1-3; D is unresolved. With 2 bases removed from V and 2 bases from J, the gap between germline ends came to 7 bases. Germline V CDR1 and CDR2: SGHTA, FQGNSA. This CDR3 contains 14 residues. CDR3 bases: TGTGCCAGCAGCTTACCGACACCTGGAAACACCATATATTTT. Translated, it gives CASSLPTPGNTIYF.

This sequence joins TRBV10-3 and TRBJ1-1, with D unclear. The V end was cut by 5 bases, the J end by 0 bases, with 13 bases between. CDR1 is ENHRY and CDR2 is SYGVKD in the germline V gene. The CDR3 runs to 15 residues. CDR3 protein: CAISRYGNMNTEAFF. As DNA, the CDR3 is TGTGCCATCAGTCGGTACGGCAACATGAACACTGAAGCTTTCTTT.

This clonotype was seen just once. J is TRBJ2-1 and V is TRBV25-1, with 14 positions matching TRBD2. The CDR3 is made up of 17 amino acids. J was trimmed by 7 bases and V by 3 bases; bases with no gene match: 8. The V gene's germline CDR1 is MGHDK and CDR2 SYGVNS. The DNA for the CDR3 is TGTGCCAGCAGTGATCGGGTGGGACTAGCGGGAGTAAATGAGCAGTTCTTC. This sequence encodes CASSDRVGLAGVNEQFF.

The rearrangement uses TRBV5-1 and TRBJ2-7; 8 nucleotides align to TRBD2. Per the germline V gene, CDR1 is SGHRS and CDR2 is YFSETQ. V lost 4 bases, J lost 0 bases, and 12 bases stayed unmatched. The CDR3 extends over 17 amino acids. CDR3 nucleotides: TGCGCCAGCAGCCATATAGCGGGGCTTCTTAGCTCCTACGAGCAGTACTTC. It specifies CASSHIAGLLSSYEQYF.

A remark on this clonotype: A junction boundary mismatches the germline segment, possibly from a read error. The chain recombines TRBV10-3 with TRBJ2-7; TRBD1 matches 9 bases. Germline V gene data show CDR1 as ENHRY and CDR2 as SYGVKD. This CDR3 region has 15 residues. The CDR3 protein is CGISGLGQGSFEQYF. The DNA for the CDR3 is TGTGGCATCAGTGGGTTGGGACAGGGATCGTTCGAGCAGTACTTC.

Only a few counts were recorded for this clonotype. The chain has TRBV5-6 and TRBJ1-6, with TRBD1 matching 8 bases. Germline V gives CDR1 SGHDT, CDR2 YYEEEE. The CDR3 spans 15 residues. J lost 5 bases, V lost 8 bases, and 9 bases had no gene match. CDR3 coding DNA: TGTGCCAGTAGTACGGGGACAGGTCATAATTCACCCCTCCACTTT. Its protein is CASSTGTGHNSPLHF.

The V and J genes are TRBV21-1 and TRBJ2-7; the table's TRBD2 call for D was not verified on the DNA. TRBV21-1 is marked as a pseudogene. The CDR3 runs to 14 residues. CDR3 protein: CASRKTQGPLEQYF. The CDR3 DNA reads as TGTGCCAGCAGAAAGACACAGGGCCCCCTCGAGCAGTACTTC.

The rearrangement links TRBV7-2 to TRBJ2-1; tentative D call: TRBD2 (6 bases). This CDR3 has 14 residues. V gave up 7 bases and J gave up 6 bases, with 16 bases separating them. Germline-derived CDR1 and CDR2 are SGHTA and FQGNSA. This chain's CDR3 is CASTLGSPLNEQFF. CDR3 sequence (DNA): TGTGCCAGCACCCTCGGGAGCCCCCTCAATGAGCAGTTCTTC. Looking up the rest from reference TRBV7-2 and TRBJ2-1 gives the full variable domain: GAGVSQSPSNKVTEKGKDVELRCDPISGHTALYWYRQSLGQGLEFLIYFQGNSAPDKSGLPSDRFSAERTGGSVSTLTIQRTQQEDSAVYLCASTLGSPLNEQFFGPGTRLTVL.

This clonotype was detected only once. The gene calls are TRBV19 and TRBJ2-7; 11 bases line up with TRBD2. Per the germline V gene, CDR1 is LNHDA and CDR2 is SQIVND (reference sequence). There are 14 residues in the CDR3. With V trimmed by 10 bases and J by 2 bases, 7 bases remained unmatched. The CDR3 is CAKRLAGIPYEQYF. CDR3 in DNA: TGTGCCAAAAGACTAGCGGGGATCCCCTACGAGCAGTACTTC.

As regards this clonotype: This may stem from a read error, because a much larger clone lies one nucleotide away. This chain joins TRBV6-2 or TRBV6-3 and TRBJ1-1, with D unresolved. The CDR3 is made up of 13 amino acids. Trimming removed 2 bases from V and 1 base from J, with 5 bases in between. The germline V gene has CDR1 MNHEY and CDR2 SVGEGT. The DNA for the CDR3 is TGTGCCAGCAGTTACGAGTGGAACACTGAAGCTTTCTTT. This codes for CASSYEWNTEAFF.

Written as DNA, the CDR3 is TGTGCCAGCACCTTAGCGGGAGGGAGAGATGAGCAGTTCTTC. The encoded protein is CASTLAGGRDEQFF. The rearrangement uses TRBV5-6 and TRBJ2-1, with 11 bases that match TRBD2. Germline trimming cut 6 bases from V and 8 bases from J; bases unmatched to any gene: 7. CDR3 length equals 14 residues. Germline V CDR1 and CDR2: SGHDT, YYEEEE.

This chain uses TRBV6-5 with TRBJ2-7; perhaps TRBD2 as D (6 bases). In germline, CDR1 is MNHEY, CDR2 SVGAGI. The CDR3 consists of 13 residues. V shed 8 bases and J shed 7 bases, with 18 bases lying between them. The CDR3 region is CASAWGPGGEQYF. The CDR3 DNA sequence: TGTGCCAGCGCTTGGGGTCCCGGAGGGGAGCAGTACTTC.

The chain links TRBV20-1 to TRBJ1-1; 8 bases are a match to TRBD1. Trimming removed 1 base from V and 2 bases from J; junction bases left unmatched: 3. The length of the CDR3 is 14 residues. Germline CDR1 reads DFQATT; CDR2 reads SNEGSKA (reference sequence). CDR3 amino acids: CSARVTGANTEAFF. Written as DNA, the CDR3 is TGCAGTGCTAGAGTGACAGGGGCAAACACTGAAGCTTTCTTT.

This chain links TRBV9 with TRBJ1-1; weak D call: TRBD1 (5 bases). There are 14 residues in the CDR3. Germline-derived CDR1 and CDR2 are SGDLS and YYNGEE. Between the trimmed V and J ends, which lost 0 bases and 1 base, there was a span of 7 bases. The chain's CDR3 is CASSVGGQNTEAFF. The CDR3 DNA reads TGTGCCAGCAGCGTAGGGGGCCAGAACACTGAAGCTTTCTTT.

Comment on this clonotype: Compared with germline, one end of the junction differs, possibly owing to a read error. The genes are TRBV6-1 and TRBJ1-5; TRBD1 matches at 7 bases. The CDR3 is made up of 14 amino acids. Germline loops: CDR1 MNHNS, CDR2 SASEGT. Here the CDR3 DNA reads TGTGCCAGCAGGGAAGGGACAGAGAATCAGCCCCAGCATTTT. Translated, it gives CASREGTENQPQHF.

The V gene is TRBV19, the J gene TRBJ1-2, with D unresolved. V dropped 3 bases and J dropped 4 bases, with 18 bases sitting between them. The V gene's germline CDR1 is LNHDA and CDR2 SQIVND (reference sequence). CDR3 size: 16 residues. CDR3 in amino acids: CASSIGVVLPPYGYTF. In DNA form, the CDR3 reads TGTGCCAGTAGTATTGGCGTCGTTTTGCCCCCCTATGGCTACACCTTC. Using reference TRBV19 and TRBJ1-2 for the parts outside the CDR3, the full variable domain is DGGITQSPKYLFRKEGQNVTLSCEQNLNHDAMYWYRQDPGQGLRLIYYSQIVNDFQKGDIAEGYSVSREKKESFPLTVTSAQKNPTAFYLCASSIGVVLPPYGYTFGSGTRLTVV.

This rearrangement joins TRBV7-2 to TRBJ2-7; D gene uncertain. The length of the CDR3 is 12 residues. V lost 5 bases, J lost 9 bases, and 14 bases lay in between. Germline loops: CDR1 SGHTA, CDR2 FQGNSA. The CDR3 protein is CASSPPDCVQYF. The CDR3 DNA follows: TGTGCCAGCAGCCCTCCCGACTGCGTGCAGTACTTC.

This clonotype was observed at least ten times. V usage is TRBV7-9 and J usage is TRBJ1-2, with 7 bases fitting TRBD1. This CDR3 region has 16 residues. Looked up from germline, CDR1 is SEHNR and CDR2 is FQNEAQ (reference sequence). V shed 2 bases, J shed 7 bases, and the junction held 13 bases outside the gene matches. Here the CDR3 reads CASSLILEGAIGGYTF. CDR3 DNA: TGTGCCAGCAGCTTAATCTTGGAGGGGGCAATCGGTGGCTACACCTTC.

The chain employs TRBV7-8 and TRBJ2-3; 12 bases line up with TRBD2. Germline V gives CDR1 SGHVS, CDR2 FQNEAQ. The CDR3 has 17 residues. Unmatched junction bases numbered 1, after V lost 0 bases and J lost 0 bases. As DNA, the CDR3 is TGTGCCAGCAGCTTAGCGACTAGCGGGAGCAGCACAGATACGCAGTATTTT. Translated, it gives CASSLATSGSSTDTQYF.

V usage is TRBV29-1 and J usage is TRBJ2-1; D possibly corresponds to TRBD2 (6 bases). Germline V CDR1 and CDR2: SQVTM, ANQGSEA. Between the trimmed V and J ends, which lost 6 bases and 9 bases, there was a span of 15 bases. The CDR3 contains 12 residues. For the CDR3, the DNA is TGCAGCGTAGATGGTGGGGGAGGTGAGCAGTTCTTC. It encodes CSVDGGGGEQFF.

With respect to this clonotype: A much larger clone sits a single nucleotide away, making a read error possible. The rearrangement joins TRBV5-5 to TRBJ1-6; the D gene is possibly TRBD1 (5 bases). The CDR3 is 15 amino acids. Trimming took off 4 bases at V and 11 bases at J, with 19 bases between the two ends. CDR1 and CDR2 (germline): SGHKS, YYEKEE (reference sequence). Here the CDR3 DNA reads TGTGCCAGCAGCGAAGAGGACGGGGGAAATCCACCCCTCCACTTT. Amino acids: CASSEEDGGNPPLHF.

About this clonotype itself: The germline gene is not matched at one end of the junction; a read error may be the cause. The chain recombines TRBV7-2 with TRBJ2-3; 9 bases are a match to TRBD2. Per germline, CDR1 SGHTA and CDR2 FQGNSA. There are 15 residues in the CDR3. CDR3 nucleotide sequence: TGTGCCATCAGCTTAGGTGCGGGGGGGGTAGATACGCAGTATTTT. Translation gives CAISLGAGGVDTQYF. Together with reference TRBV7-2 and TRBJ2-3, the CDR3 gives the full variable domain: GAGVSQSPSNKVTEKGKDVELRCDPISGHTALYWYRQSLGQGLEFLIYFQGNSAPDKSGLPSDRFSAERTGGSVSTLTIQRTQQEDSAVYLCAISLGAGGVDTQYFGPGTRLTVL.